This TCR beta chain was captured by sequencing in a study of blood T cell repertoires in COVID-19. Across the study: COVID-19 samples, acute and convalescent, were from the United States, Italy and Spain. Nucleic acid was either cDNA or gDNA, and it came from T cells, B-cell-depleted T cells, or PBMCs.

CDR1 and CDR2 (germline): SGDLS, YYNGEE. The V and J ends lost 4 bases and 4 bases respectively, with 21 bases between them. The CDR3 sequence is 17 residues long. Using immunoSEQ multiplex PCR, the repertoire was profiled, and TCRdb retains in-frame clones only, with some absent. The sample contains approximately 90,000 clones, 70% to 80% of which appear only once. The TCR sequence derives from a human donor in a cohort sampled during active COVID-19. Sample: peripheral blood. This chain links TRBV9 with TRBJ2-1; D is perhaps TRBD2 (5 bases). The CDR3 nucleotides read TGTGCCAGCAGCCCCCCCCGCGGGCAACACCTGTACAATGAGCAGTTCTTC. Amino acids: CASSPPRGQHLYNEQFF.